These 26 T cell receptor beta chains share one sample of origin, sequenced in a study of Ad26.COV2.S vaccination and SARS-CoV-2 variants. As to treatment: about 20 received Ad26.COV2.S at low or high dose, single or two shots; about 5 received placebo; per-sample allocation not given. On day 63 after the first injection, vaccine and placebo recipients gave samples. Some clones are missing from TCRdb's copy, which holds only in-frame ones; the method was immunoSEQ multiplex PCR. Found here are about 470,000 clones, roughly 87% of them singletons; the top ten hold about 4.5%. The starting material was peripheral blood, obtained in a trial of Ad26.COV2.S vaccine versus placebo. All receptors come from a person aged 18-60 years who received the Ad26.COV2.S COVID-19 vaccine or a placebo.

This clone appeared a single time. This CDR3 reads CASSKGSSGTGEQYF. The DNA for the CDR3 is TGTGCCAGCAGCAAGGGGTCTAGCGGGACGGGGGAGCAGTACTTC. The J gene is TRBJ2-7, the V gene TRBV7-6; the match to TRBD2 covers 9 bases. CDR1 and CDR2 from the germline V gene are SGHVS and FNYEAQ. After removal of 5 bases from V and 7 bases from J, the junction contained 12 bases not matched to a gene. The CDR3 sequence is 15 residues long. Filled out from reference TRBV7-6 and TRBJ2-7, the complete variable domain reads GAGVSQSPRYKVTKRGQDVALRCDPISGHVSLYWYRQALGQGPEFLTYFNYEAQQDKSGLPNDRFSAERPEGSISTLTIQRTEQRDSAMYRCASSKGSSGTGEQYFGPGTRLTVT.

J is TRBJ2-7 and V is TRBV28; TRBD2 might be the D (6 bases). There are 13 residues in the CDR3. Germline loops: CDR1 MDHEN, CDR2 SYDVKM. V was cut by 7 bases and J by 2 bases, with 12 bases left in between. CDR3 sequence (DNA): TGTGCCAGCATCTTGACGGGGGCCTACGAGCAGTACTTC. This sequence encodes CASILTGAYEQYF.

This clone has just a few counts. Other DNA sequences in this sample translate to the same CDR3. This chain links TRBV28 with TRBJ1-5; D is possibly TRBD1 (6 bases). There are 15 residues in the CDR3. The V and J ends lost 6 bases and 2 bases respectively, with 14 bases between them. The germline CDR1 and CDR2 sequences are MDHEN and SYDVKM. Written as DNA, the CDR3 is TGTGCCAGCAGCCTAACAGGGTGGGGCAATCAGCCCCAGCATTTT. Encoded protein: CASSLTGWGNQPQHF.

The genes are TRBV28 and TRBJ2-7, with 8 bases aligning to TRBD2. CDR3 length: 17 amino acids. The germline CDR1 and CDR2 sequences are MDHEN and SYDVKM. V gave up 1 base and J gave up 5 bases; unmatched junction bases: 13. CDR3 amino acids: CASSLYPGGPRSDEQYF. DNA of the CDR3: TGTGCCAGCAGTTTATATCCGGGAGGGCCCAGGAGCGACGAGCAGTACTTC.

CDR3: CASSSPGSTSGLNSYEQYF. The CDR3 nucleotides read TGTGCCAGCAGCTCCCCGGGTTCCACTAGCGGACTAAACTCCTACGAGCAGTACTTC. The V call is TRBV11-2, the J call TRBJ2-7; TRBD2 matches at 8 bases. The ends lost 4 bases at V and 0 bases at J; junction bases unmatched: 17. Germline CDR1 SGHAT, CDR2 FQNNGV. The CDR3 is 19 residues long.

J is TRBJ2-7 and V is TRBV7-2; D is unclear. CDR3 length equals 14 residues. V lost 5 bases and J lost 4, with 15 bases in between. Germline V gene sequence: CDR1 SGHTA, CDR2 FQGNSA. This CDR3 is CASSITTSDYEQYF. The CDR3 bases are TGTGCCAGCAGCATCACCACGTCCGATTACGAGCAGTACTTC. The whole variable domain, filled in from reference TRBV7-2 and TRBJ2-7, reads GAGVSQSPSNKVTEKGKDVELRCDPISGHTALYWYRQSLGQGLEFLIYFQGNSAPDKSGLPSDRFSAERTGGSVSTLTIQRTQQEDSAVYLCASSITTSDYEQYFGPGTRLTVT.

The chain has TRBV5-6 and TRBJ2-3, with TRBD2 matching 7 bases. The germline V gene has CDR1 SGHDT and CDR2 YYEEEE. V lost 1 base to trimming and J lost 2 bases; unmatched junction nucleotides: 7. The length of the CDR3 is 16 residues. The chain's CDR3 is CASSLSRGWATDTQYF. The DNA of the CDR3 is TGTGCCAGCAGCTTGTCGCGGGGGTGGGCCACAGATACGCAGTATTTT.

The J gene is TRBJ2-1, the V gene TRBV28, with TRBD2 matching 8 bases. Germline V gene sequence: CDR1 MDHEN, CDR2 SYDVKM. This CDR3 comprises 16 residues. V lost 9 bases and J lost 4; bases outside the gene matches: 14. CDR3 nucleotide sequence: TGTGCCAGTTCCCCGGGGGGGCAATCCAGGTACAATGAGCAGTTCTTC. The encoded protein is CASSPGGQSRYNEQFF.

The rearrangement uses TRBV6-2 or TRBV6-3 and TRBJ2-3; D unresolved. The CDR3 spans 17 residues. CDR1 MNHEY and CDR2 SVGEGT come from the germline V gene. The V end lost 0 bases, the J end lost 1 base, and 14 bases lay between the germline ends. The CDR3 sequence: CASSYSSRFLGTDTQYF. CDR3 nucleotides: TGTGCCAGCAGTTACTCGAGCAGATTTCTGGGCACAGATACGCAGTATTTT.

The chain carries TRBV11-2 and TRBJ2-5, with a possible D match to TRBD1 (6 bases). The CDR3 spans 15 residues. Germline V gene lookup returns CDR1 SGHAT and CDR2 FQNNGV. The V gene lost 0 bases and the J gene lost 4 bases, with 12 bases spanning the gap. The CDR3 region is CASSLDGSRGETQYF. In DNA form, the CDR3 reads TGTGCCAGCAGCTTAGATGGAAGCAGGGGAGAGACCCAGTACTTC.

In its sample, this clone was seen once. The rearrangement joins TRBV11-2 to TRBJ1-4; 7 bases are a match to TRBD1. Per the germline V gene, CDR1 is SGHAT and CDR2 is FQNNGV. The CDR3 consists of 15 residues. V was clipped by 0 bases and J by 5 bases; unmatched bases: 3. For the CDR3, the DNA is TGTGCCAGCAGCTTAGAGACAGGGATAAATGAAAAACTGTTTTTT. It specifies CASSLETGINEKLFF.

This clone is a singleton in its sample. J is TRBJ1-1 and V is TRBV7-9; D gene unclear. From germline, CDR1 is SEHNR and CDR2 FQNEAQ (reference sequence). V was clipped by 9 bases and J by 1 base, with 9 bases between them. CDR3 size: 12 residues. CDR3 sequence reads: CASTGENTEAFF. Written as DNA, the CDR3 is TGTGCCAGTACTGGGGAGAACACTGAAGCTTTCTTT.

The genes are TRBV5-6 and TRBJ2-2; TRBD1 is a possible D gene (5 bases). Trimming stripped 0 bases from V and 6 bases from J, with 6 bases between. This CDR3 comprises 13 residues. Looked up from germline, CDR1 is SGHDT and CDR2 is YYEEEE. The CDR3 DNA sequence: TGTGCCAGCAGCTTGGGACAGTCCGGGGAGCTGTTTTTT. It encodes CASSLGQSGELFF.

V usage is TRBV5-1 and J usage is TRBJ2-7; D call uncertain. The CDR3 spans 14 residues. Germline V gives CDR1 SGHRS, CDR2 YFSETQ. V was cut by 2 bases and J by 1 base, with 10 bases left in between. CDR3 DNA: TGCGCCAGCAGCTTATCCAGTCCATCCTACGAGCAGTACTTC. It specifies CASSLSSPSYEQYF.

The chain is built from TRBV4-1 and TRBJ2-7; 9 nucleotides line up with TRBD2. The CDR3 is 17 residues long. V trimming: 0 bases; J trimming: 3 bases; junction bases outside the gene matches: 9. Germline V CDR1 and CDR2: MGHRA, YSYEKL. The CDR3 DNA reads as TGCGCCAGCAGCCAAGATCCCAAGGAAGCGGGGGGCTACGAGCAGTACTTC. Translated, it gives CASSQDPKEAGGYEQYF.

The chain couples TRBV2 to TRBJ1-3; D is perhaps TRBD1 (6 bases). The CDR3 extends over 13 amino acids. V lost 6 bases to trimming and J lost 8 bases, with 14 bases between them. The germline gives CDR1 SNHLY, CDR2 FYNNEI. For the CDR3, the DNA is TGTGCCAGCAGCGACGTTAGGGGGGACACCATATATTTT. Protein: CASSDVRGDTIYF.

With regard to this clone: The identical CDR3 is also encoded by other nucleotide sequences in the sample. The chain combines TRBV4-3 with TRBJ2-6; D is undetermined. The germline gives CDR1 LGHNA, CDR2 YSLEER. V was clipped by 0 bases and J by 4 bases, with 7 bases between them. This CDR3 has 15 residues. The CDR3 DNA is TGCGCCAGCAGCCAAGAGGGTTCGGGGGCCAACGTCCTGACTTTC. This encodes CASSQEGSGANVLTF.

The chain couples TRBV21-1 to TRBJ2-2; the table names TRBD2, a call not compared with the DNA. TRBV21-1 is termed a pseudogene. This CDR3 is 17 amino acids long. The CDR3 is CASSKWPSGRGTGELFF. The CDR3, as DNA: TGTGCCAGCAGCAAATGGCCCTCCGGGAGAGGTACCGGGGAGCTGTTTTTT.

This rearrangement joins TRBV2 to TRBJ2-5; 8 bases are a match to TRBD1. The V and J ends lost 5 bases and 2 bases, in that order; junction bases with no gene match: 7. Germline CDR1 and CDR2: SNHLY and FYNNEI. The CDR3 totals 15 residues. CDR3 nucleotide sequence: TGTGCCAGCAGTTATGGGACAGGCTCGCAAGAGACCCAGTACTTC. Its protein is CASSYGTGSQETQYF. The whole variable domain, filled in from reference TRBV2 and TRBJ2-5, reads EPEVTQTPSHQVTQMGQEVILRCVPISNHLYFYWYRQILGQKVEFLVSFYNNEISEKSEIFDDQFSVERPDGSNFTLKIRSTKLEDSAMYFCASSYGTGSQETQYFGPGTRLLVL.

J is TRBJ2-1 and V is TRBV12-3 or TRBV12-4; D remains ambiguous. This CDR3 has 12 residues. The V end lost 10 bases, the J end lost 5 bases, and 12 bases lay between the germline ends. In DNA form, the CDR3 reads TGTGCCACCACAGTTTCCCACAATGAGCAGTTCTTC. It codes for CATTVSHNEQFF.

The rearrangement joins TRBV28 to TRBJ2-7; 7 nucleotides match TRBD2. With 3 bases clipped from V and 5 bases from J, the junction kept 7 bases outside the gene matches. The germline V gene has CDR1 MDHEN and CDR2 SYDVKM. The CDR3 extends over 14 amino acids. The CDR3 DNA follows: TGTGCCAGCAGTTTCGTTGGCGGGAGTGACGAGCAGTACTTC. Protein: CASSFVGGSDEQYF.

J is TRBJ2-7 and V is TRBV4-1, with TRBD2 matching over 11 bases. V gave up 3 bases and J gave up 5 bases; unmatched junction bases: 6. This CDR3 region has 15 residues. CDR1 is MGHRA and CDR2 is YSYEKL in the germline V gene. The CDR3 loop is CASSQSSGRFHEQYF. The CDR3 bases are TGCGCCAGCAGCCAGTCTAGCGGGAGGTTCCACGAGCAGTACTTC.

The V call is TRBV7-3, the J call TRBJ2-7, with 7 positions matching TRBD2. CDR3 length: 15 residues. Germline CDR1 SGHTA, CDR2 FQGTGA. The ends lost 5 bases at V and 7 bases at J; junction bases unmatched: 14. This CDR3 reads CASSQSGGGFMEQYF. In nucleotides, the CDR3 is TGTGCCAGCAGCCAATCGGGGGGAGGATTTATGGAGCAGTACTTC. Together with reference TRBV7-3 and TRBJ2-7, the CDR3 gives the full variable domain: GAGVSQTPSNKVTEKGKYVELRCDPISGHTALYWYRQSLGQGPEFLIYFQGTGAADDSGLPNDRFFAVRPEGSVSTLKIQRTERGDSAVYLCASSQSGGGFMEQYFGPGTRLTVT.

This chain connects TRBV7-2 to TRBJ1-1; D unclear. Germline V gene data show CDR1 as SGHTA and CDR2 as FQGNSA. V was trimmed by 2 bases and J by 6 bases, leaving 16 bases between them. The CDR3 sequence is 15 residues long. The CDR3 is CASSLRSRDRPEAFF. The CDR3 DNA follows: TGTGCCAGCAGCTTAAGGTCGCGGGATCGCCCTGAAGCTTTCTTT. Full variable domain (remainder filled in from reference TRBV7-2 and TRBJ1-1): GAGVSQSPSNKVTEKGKDVELRCDPISGHTALYWYRQSLGQGLEFLIYFQGNSAPDKSGLPSDRFSAERTGGSVSTLTIQRTQQEDSAVYLCASSLRSRDRPEAFFGQGTRLTVV.

The chain joins TRBV18 to TRBJ2-7; D possibly corresponds to TRBD2 (5 bases). Germline V CDR1 and CDR2: KGHSH, LQKENI. This CDR3 spans 15 amino acids. Trimming removed 3 bases at V and 1 base at J, with 13 bases between. CDR3 sequence reads: CASSPSDDPSYEQYF. The CDR3 DNA is TGTGCCAGCTCACCTAGCGACGACCCTTCCTACGAGCAGTACTTC.

The chain uses TRBV24-1 and TRBJ1-2; D gene uncertain. CDR3 length equals 13 residues. Between the trimmed V and J ends, which lost 4 bases and 8 bases, there was a span of 13 bases. Germline CDR1 KGHDR, CDR2 SFDVKD. The CDR3 region is CATSDPVTKGYTF. DNA of the CDR3: TGTGCCACCAGTGACCCGGTCACCAAGGGCTACACCTTC.